This T cell receptor beta chain stems from a study of T cells in Graves' hyperthyroidism and ophthalmopathy. This clonotype was seen a handful of times. Germline assignment: CDR1 SGHRS and CDR2 YFSETQ. The CDR3 covers 15 residues. V was clipped by 4 bases and J by 2 bases; unmatched bases: 3. TCR beta CDR3 sequences were amplified from RNA transcripts. Researchers ran a first-round RT-PCR on the TCR CDR3 using the HTBI primer set. TCRdb processed the multiplex PCR reads anew with MiXCR; each CDR3 protein has one entry. The table includes roughly 720,000 distinct CDR3 sequences, around 15% detected once.

This rearrangement joins TRBV5-1 to TRBJ2-6, with 7 bases identical to TRBD1. The clonotype comes from a middle-aged man with Graves' hyperthyroidism. Sequencing input: blood. The CDR3 sequence: CASSTDRAGANVLTF. CDR3 nucleotide sequence: TGCGCCAGCAGCACCGACAGGGCTGGGGCCAACGTCCTGACTTTC.